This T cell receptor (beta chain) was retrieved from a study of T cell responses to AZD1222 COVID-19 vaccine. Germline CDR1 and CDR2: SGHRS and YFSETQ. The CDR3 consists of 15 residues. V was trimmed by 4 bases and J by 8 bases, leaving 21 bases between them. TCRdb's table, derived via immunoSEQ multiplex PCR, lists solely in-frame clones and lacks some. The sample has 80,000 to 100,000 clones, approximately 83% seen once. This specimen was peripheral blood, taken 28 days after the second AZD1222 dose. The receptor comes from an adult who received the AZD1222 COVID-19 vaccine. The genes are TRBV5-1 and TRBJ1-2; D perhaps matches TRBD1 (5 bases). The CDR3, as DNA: TGCGCCAGCAGCCCGGAGCTGGTGTGGGGGGACGGCTACACCTTC. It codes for CASSPELVWGDGYTF.